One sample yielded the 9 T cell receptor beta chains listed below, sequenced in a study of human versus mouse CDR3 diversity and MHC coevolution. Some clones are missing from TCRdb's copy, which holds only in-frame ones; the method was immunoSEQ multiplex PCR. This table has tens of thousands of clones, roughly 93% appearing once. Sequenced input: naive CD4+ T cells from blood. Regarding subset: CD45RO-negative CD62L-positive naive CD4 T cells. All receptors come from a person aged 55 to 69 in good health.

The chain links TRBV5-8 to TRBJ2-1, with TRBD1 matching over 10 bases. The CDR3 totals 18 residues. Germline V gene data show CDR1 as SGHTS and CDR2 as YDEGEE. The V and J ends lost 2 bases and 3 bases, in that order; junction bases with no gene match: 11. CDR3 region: CASSLQMGTGVRYNEQFF. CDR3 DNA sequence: TGTGCCAGCAGCTTACAAATGGGGACAGGGGTACGCTACAATGAGCAGTTCTTC.

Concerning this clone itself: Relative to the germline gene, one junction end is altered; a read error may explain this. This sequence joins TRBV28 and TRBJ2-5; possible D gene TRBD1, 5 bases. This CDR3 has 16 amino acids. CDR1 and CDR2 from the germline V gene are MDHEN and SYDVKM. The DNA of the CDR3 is TGTGCCAGCAGTTTTGCAGGGCCCCCTTCACAAGGGACCCAGTACTTC. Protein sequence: CASSFAGPPSQGTQYF.

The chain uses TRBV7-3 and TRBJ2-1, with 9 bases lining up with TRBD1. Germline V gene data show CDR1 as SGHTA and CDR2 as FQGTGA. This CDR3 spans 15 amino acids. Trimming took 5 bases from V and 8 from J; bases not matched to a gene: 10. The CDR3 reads CASSLRQGGFDEQFF. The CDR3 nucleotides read TGTGCCAGCAGCCTCCGACAGGGGGGTTTCGATGAGCAGTTCTTC.

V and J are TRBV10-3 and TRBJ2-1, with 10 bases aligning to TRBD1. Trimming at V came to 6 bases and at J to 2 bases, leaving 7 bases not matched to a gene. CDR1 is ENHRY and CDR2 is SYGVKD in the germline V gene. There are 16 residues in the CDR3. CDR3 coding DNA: TGTGCCATCAGAAATAGACAGGGGGCCACCTACAATGAGCAGTTCTTC. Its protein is CAIRNRQGATYNEQFF.

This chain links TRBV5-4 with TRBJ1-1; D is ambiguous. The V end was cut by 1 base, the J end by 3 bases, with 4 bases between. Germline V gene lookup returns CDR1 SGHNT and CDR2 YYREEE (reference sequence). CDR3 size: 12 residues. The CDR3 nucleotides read TGTGCCAGCAGCTTGCCGGACACTGAAGCTTTCTTT. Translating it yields CASSLPDTEAFF.

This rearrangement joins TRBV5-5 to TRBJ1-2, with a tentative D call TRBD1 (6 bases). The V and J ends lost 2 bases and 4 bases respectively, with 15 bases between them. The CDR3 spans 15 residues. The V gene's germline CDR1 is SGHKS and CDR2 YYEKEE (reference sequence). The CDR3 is CASSFTGNPGYGYTF. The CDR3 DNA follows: TGTGCCAGCAGCTTTACAGGGAACCCAGGCTATGGCTACACCTTC.

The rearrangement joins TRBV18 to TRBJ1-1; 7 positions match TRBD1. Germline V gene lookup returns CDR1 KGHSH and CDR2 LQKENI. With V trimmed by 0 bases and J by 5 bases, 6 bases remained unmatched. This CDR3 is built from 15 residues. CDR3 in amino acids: CASSPPEGAKTEAFF. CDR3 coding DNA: TGTGCCAGCTCACCACCGGAGGGGGCGAAAACTGAAGCTTTCTTT.

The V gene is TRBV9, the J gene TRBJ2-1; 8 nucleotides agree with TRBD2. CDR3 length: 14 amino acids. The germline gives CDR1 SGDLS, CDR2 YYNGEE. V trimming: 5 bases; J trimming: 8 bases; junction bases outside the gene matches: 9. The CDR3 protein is CASSIMTSDDEQFF. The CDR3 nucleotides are TGTGCCAGCAGTATCATGACTAGCGACGATGAGCAGTTCTTC.

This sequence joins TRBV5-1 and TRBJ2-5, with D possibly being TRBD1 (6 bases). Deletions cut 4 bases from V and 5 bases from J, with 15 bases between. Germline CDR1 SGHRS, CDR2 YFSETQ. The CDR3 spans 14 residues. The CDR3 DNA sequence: TGCGCCAGCAGCCCGCAGGGGTCGGGGGAGACCCAGTACTTC. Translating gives CASSPQGSGETQYF.